Shown below are 27 T cell receptor beta chains from a single sample sequenced in a study of blood T cell repertoires in COVID-19. Sequencing was performed with immunoSEQ multiplex PCR; in TCRdb, only in-frame clones are kept and a portion is missing. The sample holds roughly 80,000 clones, around 86% seen once. Sequenced sample: peripheral blood. These receptors all stem from a human donor in a cohort sampled during active COVID-19.

V gene TRBV18 combines with J gene TRBJ1-1; TRBD1 matches at 12 bases. Unmatched junction bases numbered 6, after V lost 8 bases and J lost 5 bases. The V gene's germline CDR1 is KGHSH and CDR2 LQKENI. The CDR3 consists of 14 residues. The CDR3, as DNA: TGTGCCAGCGCCCCGGGACAGGGGGCGACTGAAGCTTTCTTT. This sequence encodes CASAPGQGATEAFF.

The chain carries TRBV19 and TRBJ2-3, with 11 bases identical to TRBD2. The CDR3 contains 19 residues. Germline V CDR1 and CDR2: LNHDA, SQIVND (reference sequence). V trimming: 3 bases; J trimming: 1 base; junction bases outside the gene matches: 12. CDR3 sequence (DNA): TGTGCCAGTAGTATTTGGGGACTAGCGGCCCCGAGGGGCACAGATACGCAGTATTTT. Protein sequence: CASSIWGLAAPRGTDTQYF.

The DNA for the CDR3 is TGTGCCATCAGCCGGGACAGGGGAGGGTTTTATGGCTACACCTTC. The encoded protein is CAISRDRGGFYGYTF. The chain uses TRBV10-3 and TRBJ1-2; TRBD1 aligns across 10 bases. From germline, CDR1 is ENHRY and CDR2 SYGVKD. V trimming: 6 bases; J trimming: 5 bases; junction bases outside the gene matches: 9. The CDR3 runs 15 residues.

This clone has a handful of counts. The chain links TRBV30 to TRBJ1-1; D is perhaps TRBD1 (6 bases). Trimming stripped 0 bases from V and 5 bases from J, with 13 bases between. Germline CDR1 reads GTSNPN; CDR2 reads SVGIG (reference sequence). This CDR3 spans 14 amino acids. DNA of the CDR3: TGTGCCTGGAGTGTTAGTCGGGGGGCAACTGAAGCTTTCTTT. Its translation: CAWSVSRGATEAFF.

The table lists this clone with a count of one. V is TRBV5-4 and J is TRBJ2-3, with 12 bases aligning to TRBD2. Losses at the gene ends were 0 bases for V and 5 bases for J; bases not matched to a gene: 1. The CDR3 has 15 amino acids. Per the germline V gene, CDR1 is SGHNT and CDR2 is YYREEE (reference sequence). The CDR3 DNA follows: TGTGCCAGCAGCTTGGAACTAGCGGGGGGAGATACGCAGTATTTT. It codes for CASSLELAGGDTQYF.

The rearrangement links TRBV18 to TRBJ2-5; D remains ambiguous. The CDR3 length is 14 residues. V was shortened by 3 bases and J by 2 bases, with 10 bases between the two germline ends. The germline V gene encodes CDR1 KGHSH and CDR2 LQKENI. This CDR3 is CASSPPSVQETQYF. In nucleotides, the CDR3 is TGTGCCAGCTCACCCCCGTCGGTGCAAGAGACCCAGTACTTC.

V and J are TRBV5-6 and TRBJ1-1; no firm D call. This CDR3 spans 13 amino acids. Trimming removed 5 bases from V and 6 bases from J, with 14 bases in between. Germline V gives CDR1 SGHDT, CDR2 YYEEEE. The CDR3 loop is CASSTGSGAEAFF. CDR3 nucleotides: TGTGCCAGCAGTACCGGGAGTGGCGCTGAAGCTTTCTTT.

This clone was picked up one time. V and J are TRBV6-1 and TRBJ1-4; the match to TRBD1 covers 9 bases. Trimming took 0 bases from V and 8 from J; bases not matched to a gene: 4. CDR3 length: 15 amino acids. The germline V gene encodes CDR1 MNHNS and CDR2 SASEGT. The CDR3 DNA sequence: TGTGCCAGCAGTGAAGCGGGGACAGGGCAGGAAAAACTGTTTTTT. Translation gives CASSEAGTGQEKLFF.

The chain recombines TRBV6-5 with TRBJ1-2; TRBD1 is a possible D gene (5 bases). The germline gives CDR1 MNHEY, CDR2 SVGAGI. V was cut by 6 bases and J by 2 bases, with 10 bases left in between. CDR3 size: 13 residues. The CDR3 sequence is CASSRQMNYGYTF. CDR3 coding DNA: TGTGCCAGCAGCCGACAGATGAACTATGGCTACACCTTC.

This clone was counted once. This chain uses TRBV7-6 with TRBJ2-1; possible D gene TRBD2, 5 bases. V was shortened by 5 bases and J by 3 bases, with 11 bases between the two germline ends. CDR1 SGHVS and CDR2 FNYEAQ come from the germline V gene. The CDR3 is made up of 14 amino acids. CDR3 sequence reads: CASSAGLNYNEQFF. CDR3 nucleotides: TGTGCCAGCAGCGCAGGACTCAACTACAATGAGCAGTTCTTC. The full variable domain, rest sourced from reference TRBV7-6 and TRBJ2-1, is GAGVSQSPRYKVTKRGQDVALRCDPISGHVSLYWYRQALGQGPEFLTYFNYEAQQDKSGLPNDRFSAERPEGSISTLTIQRTEQRDSAMYRCASSAGLNYNEQFFGPGTRLTVL.

CDR3 DNA sequence: TGCAGTGCCAGTTCTCTGGAGAAATCTAGGATCTACGAGCAGTACTTC. Translation gives CSASSLEKSRIYEQYF. The chain recombines TRBV20-1 with TRBJ2-7; D is unclear. The V and J ends lost 6 bases and 3 bases respectively, with 24 bases between them. The CDR3 is made up of 16 amino acids. Looked up from germline, CDR1 is DFQATT and CDR2 is SNEGSKA (reference sequence).

The chain employs TRBV19 and TRBJ1-1; 11 bases map to TRBD1. Germline V CDR1 and CDR2: LNHDA, SQIVND (reference sequence). The CDR3 covers 15 residues. The trim removed 5 bases at V and 8 bases at J, leaving 10 bases unmatched. The CDR3 loop is CASSLTGTGGREAFF. In DNA form, the CDR3 reads TGTGCCAGTAGTTTAACCGGGACAGGGGGAAGGGAAGCTTTCTTT.

This chain joins TRBV5-1 and TRBJ1-5, with D perhaps matching TRBD1 (6 bases). Looked up from germline, CDR1 is SGHRS and CDR2 is YFSETQ. The CDR3 extends over 13 amino acids. V lost 8 bases, J lost 0 bases, and 9 bases lay in between. The CDR3 is CASRQASNQPQHF. Here the CDR3 DNA reads TGCGCCAGTCGACAGGCTAGCAATCAGCCCCAGCATTTT.

The CDR3 protein is CASSSQDSGGETQYF. CDR3 bases: TGTGCCAGCAGCTCTCAGGATAGCGGTGGTGAGACCCAGTACTTC. The gene calls are TRBV7-2 and TRBJ2-5; D possibly corresponds to TRBD2 (6 bases). Trimming left V 4 bases short and J 5 bases short, with 17 bases between. From germline, CDR1 is SGHTA and CDR2 FQGNSA. This CDR3 has 15 residues.

The chain has TRBV25-1 and TRBJ2-5; 9 bases fit TRBD2. The CDR3 has 16 residues. V lost 1 base to trimming and J lost 1 base; unmatched junction nucleotides: 4. From germline, CDR1 is MGHDK and CDR2 SYGVNS. The CDR3 protein is CASSELLAGRQETQYF. The CDR3 bases are TGTGCCAGCAGTGAATTGCTAGCGGGACGCCAAGAGACCCAGTACTTC.

The chain joins TRBV18 to TRBJ1-4, with D perhaps TRBD1 (6 bases). The CDR3 is made up of 15 amino acids. Between the trimmed V and J ends, which lost 4 bases and 4 bases, there was a span of 13 bases. Germline V gene lookup returns CDR1 KGHSH and CDR2 LQKENI. The CDR3 nucleotides read TGTGCCAGCTCACGTCGGACAGCCAATAATGAAAAACTGTTTTTT. Protein product: CASSRRTANNEKLFF. Using reference TRBV18 and TRBJ1-4 for the parts outside the CDR3, the full variable domain is NAGVMQNPRHLVRRRGQEARLRCSPMKGHSHVYWYRQLPEEGLKFMVYLQKENIIDESGMPKERFSAEFPKEGPSILRIQQVVRGDSAAYFCASSRRTANNEKLFFGSGTQLSVL.

The chain employs TRBV4-1 and TRBJ1-1; D is undetermined. V was shortened by 3 bases and J by 7 bases, with 12 bases between the two germline ends. The CDR3 runs to 13 residues. Germline assignment: CDR1 MGHRA and CDR2 YSYEKL. In nucleotides, the CDR3 is TGCGCCAGCAGCCAGGGTCTTCGGGGTGAAGCTTTCTTT. Amino acid sequence: CASSQGLRGEAFF.

This chain uses TRBV2 with TRBJ2-2, with 9 bases aligning to TRBD1. Germline V gives CDR1 SNHLY, CDR2 FYNNEI. V dropped 6 bases and J dropped 4; count of bases not matched to a gene: 9. This CDR3 has 16 amino acids. This CDR3 is CASRNRDRDPTGELFF. Written as DNA, the CDR3 is TGTGCCAGCAGGAACCGGGACAGGGACCCCACCGGGGAGCTGTTTTTT.

This rearrangement joins TRBV11-1 to TRBJ2-6; 8 positions match TRBD1. The germline CDR1 and CDR2 sequences are SGHAT and FQDESV (reference sequence). The CDR3 length is 15 residues. Losses at the gene ends were 7 bases for V and 3 bases for J; bases not matched to a gene: 5. The CDR3 sequence: CASIKDRDGANVLTF. CDR3 sequence (DNA): TGTGCCAGCATCAAGGACAGGGATGGGGCCAACGTCCTGACTTTC. The whole variable domain, remainder taken from reference TRBV11-1 and TRBJ2-6, is EAEVAQSPRYKITEKSQAVAFWCDPISGHATLYWYRQILGQGPELLVQFQDESVVDDSQLPKDRFSAERLKGVDSTLKIQPAELGDSAMYLCASIKDRDGANVLTFGAGSRLTVL.

This chain links TRBV4-2 with TRBJ2-7, with a tentative D call TRBD1 (5 bases). The CDR3 length is 14 residues. Germline V gene lookup returns CDR1 LGHNA and CDR2 YNFKEQ. The V and J ends lost 1 base and 2 bases respectively, with 9 bases between them. DNA of the CDR3: TGTGCCAGCAGCCAAGGGCAGGGAACCTACGAGCAGTACTTC. As protein: CASSQGQGTYEQYF.

V is TRBV3-1 (or the pseudogene TRBV3-2) and J is TRBJ2-5, with a possible D match to TRBD2 (6 bases). The CDR3 runs 15 residues. V lost 0 bases to trimming and J lost 2 bases, with 10 bases between them. CDR1 LGHDT and CDR2 YNNKEL come from the germline V gene (reference sequence). This chain's CDR3 is CASSQDLGRQETQYF. The CDR3 DNA sequence: TGTGCCAGCAGCCAAGATTTAGGGAGGCAAGAGACCCAGTACTTC.

This chain uses TRBV20-1 with TRBJ2-7; a possible D gene is TRBD1 (5 bases). The CDR3 totals 12 residues. CDR1 and CDR2 (germline): DFQATT, SNEGSKA (reference sequence). V shed 3 bases and J shed 6 bases, with 12 bases lying between them. The CDR3 sequence: CSASLGQFEQYF. In nucleotides, the CDR3 is TGCAGTGCTAGTTTGGGGCAGTTCGAGCAGTACTTC.

The chain links TRBV24-1 to TRBJ2-3, with 9 bases matching TRBD2. The germline CDR1 and CDR2 sequences are KGHDR and SFDVKD. This CDR3 region has 17 residues. V lost 1 base, J lost 3 bases, and 7 bases stayed unmatched. CDR3 protein: CATSDFRRGGGTDTQYF. CDR3 DNA sequence: TGTGCCACCAGTGATTTTCGGCGGGGGGGAGGTACAGATACGCAGTATTTT.

The J gene is TRBJ1-2, the V gene TRBV6-5; 12 nucleotides line up with TRBD1. This CDR3 is built from 16 residues. Germline V gene data show CDR1 as MNHEY and CDR2 as SVGAGI. V lost 2 bases to trimming and J lost 7 bases; unmatched junction nucleotides: 8. This chain's CDR3 is CASSYLVGQGAGGYTF. CDR3 nucleotide sequence: TGTGCCAGCAGTTACCTCGTGGGACAGGGGGCCGGTGGCTACACCTTC.

V and J are TRBV25-1 and TRBJ2-7, with D possibly matching TRBD2 (6 bases). The CDR3 extends over 14 amino acids. V gave up 3 bases and J gave up 1 base, with 10 bases separating them. Germline assignment: CDR1 MGHDK and CDR2 SYGVNS. The CDR3 loop reads CASSEMGGSYEQYF. The CDR3, as DNA: TGTGCCAGCAGTGAGATGGGGGGTTCCTACGAGCAGTACTTC.

The table lists this clone with a count of one. The chain carries TRBV6-2 or TRBV6-3 and TRBJ2-5; D uncertain. Trimming left V 1 base short and J 5 bases short, with 17 bases between. Germline CDR1 MNHEY, CDR2 SVGEGT. The CDR3 extends over 16 amino acids. CDR3 protein: CASSYWHIASGETQYF. For the CDR3, the DNA is TGTGCCAGCAGTTACTGGCATATAGCATCCGGGGAGACCCAGTACTTC.

The chain links TRBV5-1 to TRBJ1-1; 10 bases line up with TRBD1. The CDR3 length is 15 residues. Germline CDR1 is SGHRS and CDR2 is YFSETQ. V gave up 4 bases and J gave up 4 bases; unmatched junction bases: 7. CDR3 coding DNA: TGCGCCAGCAGCGCCTGGGACAGGGGAAGCACTGAAGCTTTCTTT. It codes for CASSAWDRGSTEAFF.